This T cell receptor beta chain is drawn from a study of T cells after posttransplantation cyclophosphamide. Concerning this clone: Its antigen is unknown.

Method: immunoSEQ multiplex PCR; TCRdb's copy keeps in-frame clones and lacks some. The table lists 3,000 to 4,000 clones, about four fifths of them singletons. The CDR3 totals 13 residues. Trimming removed 3 bases at V and 9 bases at J, with 12 bases between. CDR1 is LGHNA, CDR2 YSLEER, per germline. Regarding the study as a whole: Donor CD8+ memory clones often dominated recipient blood repertoires at later times. Blood and skin or GI T cell repertoires showed limited TRB overlap. Recipient CMV seropositivity and CMV reactivation strongly tracked TRB clonality.

Source material: CD8+ T cells sorted from bone marrow. The source is a woman aged 60-70 years in good health, CMV-negative, and a related stem cell transplant donor. The rearrangement uses TRBV4-3 and TRBJ2-4; D is possibly TRBD1 (6 bases). The CDR3 is CASSQTQGSIQYF. As DNA, the CDR3 is TGCGCCAGCAGCCAGACACAGGGTAGCATTCAGTACTTC.